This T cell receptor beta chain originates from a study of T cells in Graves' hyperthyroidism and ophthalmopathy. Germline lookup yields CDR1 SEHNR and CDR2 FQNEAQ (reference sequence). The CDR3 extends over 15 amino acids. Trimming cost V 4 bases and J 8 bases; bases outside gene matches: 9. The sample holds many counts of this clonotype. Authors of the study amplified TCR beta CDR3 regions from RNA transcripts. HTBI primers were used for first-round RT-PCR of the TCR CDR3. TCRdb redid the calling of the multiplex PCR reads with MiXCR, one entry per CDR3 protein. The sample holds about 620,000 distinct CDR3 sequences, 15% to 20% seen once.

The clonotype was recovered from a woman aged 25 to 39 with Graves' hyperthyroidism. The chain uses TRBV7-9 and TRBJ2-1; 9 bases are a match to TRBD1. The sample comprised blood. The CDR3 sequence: CASSSPGQGWDEQFF. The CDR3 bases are TGTGCCAGCAGCTCGCCGGGACAGGGTTGGGATGAGCAGTTCTTC.